The 15 T cell receptor beta chains given below trace back to one sample, sequenced in a study of T cell responses to AZD1222 COVID-19 vaccine. Sequenced by immunoSEQ multiplex PCR; TCRdb stores in-frame clones only, minus some. This sample's table reports about 140,000 clones. Sequencing input: peripheral blood. The source is an adult in good health.

The rearrangement uses TRBV30 and TRBJ1-2; maybe TRBD1 (6 bases). Trimming cost V 6 bases and J 12 bases, with 17 bases left between them. The CDR3 consists of 11 residues. Germline CDR1 GTSNPN, CDR2 SVGIG (reference sequence). This CDR3 reads CACPSRGRNTF. As DNA, the CDR3 is TGTGCCTGCCCCTCCAGGGGTCGCAACACCTTC.

This sequence joins TRBV25-1 and TRBJ1-2; D gene unclear. Germline V CDR1 and CDR2: MGHDK, SYGVNS. The length of the CDR3 is 11 residues. The V end lost 8 bases, the J end lost 5 bases, and 9 bases lay between the germline ends. The chain's CDR3 is CASRTYYGYTF. For the CDR3, the DNA is TGTGCCAGCCGTACCTATTATGGCTACACCTTC.

This sequence joins TRBV6-2 or TRBV6-3 and TRBJ1-1; D is unclear. Between the trimmed V and J ends, which lost 6 bases and 3 bases, there was a span of 20 bases. Germline CDR1 MNHEY, CDR2 SVGEGT. The CDR3 sequence is 16 residues long. The CDR3 nucleotides read TGTGCCAGCAGCCTACGCCGTTCTCGGACCTACACTGAAGCTTTCTTT. This translates into CASSLRRSRTYTEAFF.

This sequence joins TRBV10-3 and TRBJ2-7; the match to TRBD1 covers 7 bases. This CDR3 has 17 residues. In germline, CDR1 is ENHRY, CDR2 SYGVKD. V trimming: 4 bases; J trimming: 3 bases; junction bases outside the gene matches: 15. CDR3 nucleotides: TGTGCCATCAGTGCGCACGGGACAGTTCGTATGGGCTACGAGCAGTACTTC. It yields the protein CAISAHGTVRMGYEQYF.

The chain joins TRBV11-3 to TRBJ2-3; 7 nucleotides agree with TRBD1. The CDR3 runs 14 residues. V dropped 9 bases and J dropped 2; count of bases not matched to a gene: 8. Germline lookup yields CDR1 SGHNT and CDR2 YENEEA. The CDR3 nucleotides read TGTGCCAGTACAGGGGTAAGGGACACAGATACGCAGTATTTT. Translating it yields CASTGVRDTDTQYF.

The V and J genes are TRBV7-2 and TRBJ2-1; either TRBD1 or TRBD2 may supply D (7 bases each). The CDR3 is 14 amino acids. Trimming stripped 2 bases from V and 7 bases from J, with 12 bases between. Germline values: CDR1 SGHTA, CDR2 FQGNSA. The CDR3 region has the DNA TGTGCCAGCAGCTTATTTCAGGGGGGGAATGAGCAGTTCTTC. Translating it yields CASSLFQGGNEQFF.

CDR3 sequence (DNA): TGTGCCATCAGTGACCGTCCCGGACGGGATGAGGACTATGGCTACACCTTC. This gives the protein CAISDRPGRDEDYGYTF. The V gene is TRBV10-3, the J gene TRBJ1-2; D not resolved. V lost 3 bases to trimming and J lost 3 bases, with 20 bases between them. Per the germline V gene, CDR1 is ENHRY and CDR2 is SYGVKD. The CDR3 sequence is 17 residues long.

CDR3 loop: CASSPRGLGGTDTQYF. The DNA for the CDR3 is TGTGCCAGCAGCCCACGGGGACTAGGGGGCACAGATACGCAGTATTTT. This chain uses TRBV5-8 with TRBJ2-3; 8 positions agree with TRBD2. The CDR3 consists of 16 residues. In germline, CDR1 is SGHTS, CDR2 YDEGEE. The ends lost 4 bases at V and 1 base at J; junction bases unmatched: 8.

The rearrangement links TRBV4-2 to TRBJ2-2; TRBD2 matches at 12 bases. CDR1 LGHNA and CDR2 YNFKEQ come from the germline V gene. This CDR3 spans 18 amino acids. V was clipped by 3 bases and J by 7 bases; unmatched bases: 12. The CDR3, as DNA: TGTGCCAGCAGCCACCCCGTCGGACTAGCGGGGTCAGGCGGGGAGCTGTTTTTT. Translating it yields CASSHPVGLAGSGGELFF.

This chain links TRBV19 with TRBJ1-4; 12 bases line up with TRBD1. The CDR3 spans 16 residues. CDR1 LNHDA and CDR2 SQIVND come from the germline V gene (reference sequence). The V gene end was trimmed by 5 bases and the J gene end by 3 bases; junction bases not matched to a gene: 4. As DNA, the CDR3 is TGTGCCAGTAGTTCGGGACAGGGGGCCGCTAATGAAAAACTGTTTTTT. It is translated as CASSSGQGAANEKLFF.

The CDR3 DNA reads TGCAGTGCTAGGTTGACTGAGACCCAGTACTTC. It translates to CSARLTETQYF. The chain employs TRBV20-1 and TRBJ2-5; no clear D. Germline V gene sequence: CDR1 DFQATT, CDR2 SNEGSKA (reference sequence). Trimming shortened V by 3 bases and J by 5 bases, and 7 bases separated the two germline ends. This CDR3 spans 11 amino acids.

This sequence joins TRBV6-1 and TRBJ2-5, with TRBD2 identical over 8 bases. Germline V lookup: CDR1 MNHNS, CDR2 SASEGT. This CDR3 has 17 residues. J was trimmed by 0 bases and V by 2 bases; bases with no gene match: 8. The CDR3 here is CASSEPGGGPYQETQYF. For the CDR3, the DNA is TGTGCCAGCAGTGAACCTGGCGGGGGGCCATACCAAGAGACCCAGTACTTC.

The chain has TRBV6-5 and TRBJ1-2; no firm D call. Germline CDR1 is MNHEY and CDR2 is SVGAGI. The CDR3 is 15 residues long. The V and J ends lost 6 bases and 3 bases respectively, with 17 bases between them. The CDR3 loop is CASSPQRLDYYGYTF. The CDR3 bases are TGTGCCAGCAGCCCCCAGAGACTGGACTACTATGGCTACACCTTC.

The rearrangement links TRBV18 to TRBJ1-1; the D gene is possibly TRBD1 (5 bases). The CDR3 totals 15 residues. Germline assignment: CDR1 KGHSH and CDR2 LQKENI. V was trimmed by 3 bases and J by 0 bases, leaving 11 bases between them. CDR3 DNA: TGTGCCAGCTCACCCCTCGGGACCCTGAACACTGAAGCTTTCTTT. This gives the protein CASSPLGTLNTEAFF.

The DNA of the CDR3 is TGTGCCTGGAGTGTAGGGGGAAACACCGGGGAGCTGTTTTTT. Its protein product is CAWSVGGNTGELFF. The chain couples TRBV30 to TRBJ2-2, with D possibly being TRBD1 (6 bases). The length of the CDR3 is 14 residues. Trimming stripped 0 bases from V and 2 bases from J, with 7 bases between. CDR1 GTSNPN and CDR2 SVGIG come from the germline V gene (reference sequence).